These 4 T cell receptor beta chains originate from one sample sequenced in a study of T cells in localized non-small cell lung cancer. Measured with immunoSEQ multiplex PCR; TCRdb has only the in-frame clones, and not every one. The sample carries about 24,000 clones, more than 85% recorded once. Material: peripheral blood, obtained before any cancer treatment. The receptors were gathered from a male donor older than 55 with stage I squamous cell lung carcinoma.

This chain links TRBV6-5 with TRBJ2-7, with a possible D match to TRBD2 (6 bases). Germline V gene sequence: CDR1 MNHEY, CDR2 SVGAGI. This CDR3 is 15 amino acids long. Trimming pared 0 bases from V and 3 bases from J, leaving 12 bases between. DNA of the CDR3: TGTGCCAGCAGTTACTCACCGGGAGAAGGCTACGAGCAGTACTTC. It yields the protein CASSYSPGEGYEQYF.

The V and J genes are TRBV5-1 and TRBJ1-3; 8 bases line up with TRBD1. The CDR3 covers 17 residues. The ends lost 4 bases at V and 0 bases at J; junction bases unmatched: 9. CDR1 is SGHRS, CDR2 YFSETQ, per germline. The CDR3 loop is CASSPAGTGPSGNTIYF. CDR3 coding DNA: TGCGCCAGCAGCCCCGCCGGGACAGGACCCTCTGGAAACACCATATATTTT.

This rearrangement joins TRBV10-2 to TRBJ1-1; D gene uncertain. Germline CDR1 reads WSHSY; CDR2 reads SAAADI. The CDR3 covers 13 residues. Trimming took 8 bases from V and 0 from J, leaving 10 bases between them. The chain's CDR3 is CASRGFLNTEAFF. Written as DNA, the CDR3 is TGCGCCAGCCGGGGTTTCTTGAACACTGAAGCTTTCTTT.

The gene calls are TRBV7-9 and TRBJ1-2; D call uncertain. Germline CDR1 SEHNR, CDR2 FQNEAQ (reference sequence). The V gene lost 5 bases and the J gene lost 9 bases, with 10 bases spanning the gap. The CDR3 consists of 11 residues. The CDR3 is CASSLDVSYTF. In DNA form, the CDR3 reads TGTGCCAGCAGCCTAGATGTTAGCTACACCTTC.